Detailed here is one T cell receptor beta chain. Its specific antigen is unknown. Within one base of it there is no much larger clone, and no base qualities were kept. The source of the sample is a study of shared clonotypes between healthy human individuals (dated by TCRdb to 2019 to 2021). Broadly, across the study: Three men and two women, aged 18 to 49 years, made up the cohort. For each donor, three plates each were used for CD4 naive and CD4 memory, two plates were used for CD8 naive, and one plate was used for CD8 memory. Blood TCR repertoires of several healthy adults were deeply sequenced to estimate repertoire size and the extent of clonotype sharing between individuals. Between about 0.8 and 8.9 billion PBMCs per donor were obtained by leukapheresis. Libraries were prepared and TCR repertoires were sequenced by different laboratories using diverse techniques, in order to increase sequencing depth and limit assay-specific biases.

Using the deep immunoSEQ assay, TCR CDR3 regions were amplified from genomic DNA by multiplex PCR. Genomic DNA extracted from each cell subset was distributed evenly over all wells of several immunoSEQ 96-well plates, and each plate served as one replicate. For sorted subsets, roughly 200 ng of genomic DNA, equivalent to about 30,000 T cell genomes, went into each replicate PCR. The purified libraries were quantified using a Qubit 3.0 fluorometer, sized with a Bioanalyzer 2100, and then quantified again using the KAPA Library Quantification kit. Every immunoSEQ 96-well plate was sequenced on a dedicated single-read 150-cycle Illumina NextSeq 550 flow cell. The study's own analysis went as follows. Because only junctional sequences without quality scores were contained in the immunoSEQ output, filtering matching that applied to full-length reads could not be performed. Sequences were annotated with PyIR, a Python wrapper for IgBLAST v1.9, using IMGT germline references to assign V/J genes and CDR3. Reads were removed for weak V/J assignments (E-value above 1e-6), missing CDR3, stop codons, out-of-frame junctions, or ambiguous translated residues. A V3J clonotype was defined by an identical inferred V gene, J gene, and CDR3 amino acid sequence. The percentage overlap between two repertoires was calculated by dividing the number of shared unique clonotypes by the size of the smaller repertoire. Three approaches were used to assess repertoire richness: RTK rarefaction, the Chao1 estimator, and Recon v2.1 estimates of unobserved clonotypes. Generation probabilities were computed with OLGA for all TCRbeta clonotypes obtained by the gDNA method from several donors. TCRdb's version of the immuneACCESS table is confined to in-frame rearrangements and falls short of the full clone set. An unresolved V gene accounts for under half of the shortfall where checked; the remainder is of unknown origin. Clone size and the V and J calls come from that table; the DNA yielded D and trimming. The sample contains around 720,000 clones, around three quarters of them found a single time. Of the sample, 1.5% to 2% is held by the ten largest clones.

What the study reported, not specific to this receptor: Compared with non-shared clonotypes, clonotypes shared by all four sorted-subset donors had higher generation probabilities. Incomplete sequencing was indicated by rarefaction of sorted-subset datasets, despite the large sequencing depth. Approximately 4.8% of naive CD4, around 3.6% of naive CD8, approximately 2.2% of memory CD4, and about 0.4% of memory CD8 clonotypes were shared across a few donors. The genetic and exposure-history diversity represented was limited by the small number of donors. Pairwise subsampling led to the expectation that sequencing depth would affect the degree of clonotype sharing among donors. Sampling was restricted to blood, and TCR repertoires in tissue are likely to differ from TCR repertoires in blood. Estimated clonotype richness was generally larger for naive than for memory subsets.

The donors were healthy, HIV-negative adults with no recently reported acute infections or vaccinations. Only Caucasian adults living in Nashville, Tennessee, USA were represented among the donors. CD4+ T cells were enriched by magnetic negative selection; naive cells were then positively selected on CD45RA, and the negative fraction formed the memory subset. Blood was collected by leukapheresis, and PBMCs were isolated by Ficoll-Histopaque density gradient centrifugation and then cryopreserved in liquid nitrogen vapor phase. Analytical flow cytometry was used to check the purity and quantity of every magnetically sorted T cell population. Genomic DNA was isolated from every sorted fraction and measured by UV absorbance on a Nanodrop 2000c. The CDR1 and CDR2 encoded by the germline V gene (reference sequence) are GTSNPN and SVGIG. At the junction V is shortened by 0 bases and J by 0 bases, with 12 bases in between. From the cysteine through the phenylalanine, the CDR3 covers 16 amino acids. This entry keeps only the CDR3 DNA: 48 bases, framed from base 1.

The clonotype originates from a woman aged 30 to 39 in good health. Here the chain combines TRBV30 and TRBJ2-1; TRBD2 is a possible D gene, resting on 5 matching bases. The material sequenced was memory CD4+ T cells sorted from blood. The meaning of the sample's cell subset or site label: CD45RA-negative fraction. The CDR3 corresponds to CAWSVRRASSYNEQFF. In nucleotide form, the sequence is TGTGCCTGGAGTGTACGGCGGGCGAGCTCCTACAATGAGCAGTTCTTC. The full variable domain, completed from the reference TRBV30 and TRBJ2-1 proteins outside the CDR3, reads SQTIHQWPATLVQPVGSPLSLECTVEGTSNPNLYWYRQAAGRGLQLLFYSVGIGQISSEVPQNLSASRPQDRQFILSSKKLLLSDSGFYLCAWSVRRASSYNEQFFGPGTRLTVL.